The 8 T cell receptor beta chains reported below all come from one sample, sequenced in a study of T cell responses to AZD1222 COVID-19 vaccine. Clones were read by immunoSEQ multiplex PCR, and TCRdb kept only the in-frame ones, dropping some. The table has around 70,000 clones, around 90% seen once. The material was peripheral blood, obtained 28 days after the second dose of the MenACWY control vaccine. The receptors originated from an adult who received the MenACWY meningococcal vaccine as a control.

The V and J genes are TRBV12-3 or TRBV12-4 and TRBJ1-1; D is perhaps TRBD1 (5 bases). The CDR3 length is 11 residues. Trimming shortened V by 4 bases and J by 11 bases, and 11 bases separated the two germline ends. The chain's CDR3 is CASSSRQRAFF. Here the CDR3 DNA reads TGTGCCAGCAGTTCGAGACAGAGGGCTTTCTTT.

The rearrangement joins TRBV28 to TRBJ1-1, with D perhaps TRBD1 (5 bases). The CDR3 is 16 amino acids. Germline values: CDR1 MDHEN, CDR2 SYDVKM. V shed 4 bases and J shed 5 bases, with 20 bases lying between them. DNA for the CDR3: TGTGCCAGCAGTTGGCGGTGGGATTTAAAGGGGACTGAAGCTTTCTTT. Translated, it gives CASSWRWDLKGTEAFF.

The CDR3 DNA sequence: TGCGCCAGCAGTGAATCCGGCGCCGGGAACACTGAAGCTTTCTTT. It yields the protein CASSESGAGNTEAFF. The chain has TRBV10-2 and TRBJ1-1; no clear D gene. The germline gives CDR1 WSHSY, CDR2 SAAADI. This CDR3 region has 15 residues. V dropped 3 bases and J dropped 1 base, with 12 bases sitting between them.

This chain links TRBV9 with TRBJ2-2; 8 nucleotides match TRBD2. After removal of 10 bases from V and 3 bases from J, the junction contained 8 bases not matched to a gene. This CDR3 region has 14 residues. Per the germline V gene, CDR1 is SGDLS and CDR2 is YYNGEE. This chain's CDR3 is CAGGGTSDTGELFF. CDR3 nucleotide sequence: TGTGCCGGAGGGGGGACTAGTGACACCGGGGAGCTGTTTTTT. The full variable domain, completed using reference TRBV9 and TRBJ2-2, is DSGVTQTPKHLITATGQRVTLRCSPRSGDLSVYWYQQSLDQGLQFLIQYYNGEERAKGNILERFSAQQFPDLHSELNLSSLELGDSALYFCAGGGTSDTGELFFGEGSRLTVL.

This chain uses TRBV11-2 with TRBJ2-7; 8 bases match TRBD1. After removal of 8 bases from V and 8 bases from J, the junction contained 11 bases not matched to a gene. The CDR3 is 13 residues long. CDR1 and CDR2 from the germline V gene are SGHAT and FQNNGV. The CDR3 sequence: CASEQGGSSKQYF. The CDR3 nucleotides read TGTGCCAGCGAACAGGGGGGATCCTCTAAGCAGTACTTC. The variable domain in full, completed from reference TRBV11-2 and TRBJ2-7, reads EAGVAQSPRYKIIEKRQSVAFWCNPISGHATLYWYQQILGQGPKLLIQFQNNGVVDDSQLPKDRFSAERLKGVDSTLKIQPAKLEDSAVYLCASEQGGSSKQYFGPGTRLTVT.

The genes are TRBV3-1 (or the pseudogene TRBV3-2) and TRBJ1-2; D is unresolved. The CDR3 extends over 14 amino acids. Germline assignment: CDR1 LGHDT and CDR2 YNNKEL (reference sequence). The germline V and J ends were trimmed by 1 base and 0 bases, with 6 bases remaining between them. In DNA, the CDR3 is TGTGCCAGCAGCCAAGGCAGTACTAACTATGGCTACACCTTC. Translation gives CASSQGSTNYGYTF.

V is TRBV30 and J is TRBJ1-6; no clear D gene. The V gene lost 5 bases and the J gene lost 6 bases, with 5 bases spanning the gap. The CDR3 loop spans 11 amino acids. The V gene's germline CDR1 is GTSNPN and CDR2 SVGIG (reference sequence). The CDR3 region is CAWQSNSPLHF. The DNA for the CDR3 is TGTGCCTGGCAGAGTAATTCACCCCTCCACTTT.

The chain combines TRBV10-3 with TRBJ1-2; no reliable D call. V was trimmed by 6 bases and J by 6 bases, leaving 11 bases between them. Germline-derived CDR1 and CDR2 are ENHRY and SYGVKD. This CDR3 is 12 amino acids long. The CDR3 coding sequence is TGTGCCATCAGCCCCGATAAAAATGGCTACACCTTC. The encoded protein is CAISPDKNGYTF.